This T cell receptor beta chain was observed in a study of T cell responses to AZD1222 COVID-19 vaccine. This CDR3 spans 17 amino acids. The junction had 11 bases not matched to a gene; V was cut back by 0 bases and J by 4 bases. Looked up from germline, CDR1 is LGHDT and CDR2 is YNNKEL (reference sequence). This table comes from immunoSEQ multiplex PCR, and its TCRdb copy is limited to in-frame clones, with some not included. The sample includes more than 100,000 clones, about nine tenths of them seen just once. The receptor was isolated from an adult in good health. Sequenced material: peripheral blood, taken on day 0 of AZD1222 vaccination. The V and J genes are TRBV3-1 (or the pseudogene TRBV3-2) and TRBJ1-1; 7 bases line up with TRBD1. In DNA, the CDR3 is TGTGCCAGCAGCCAAGATTCGGCACAGGGGAGGAGCACTGAAGCTTTCTTT. Protein sequence: CASSQDSAQGRSTEAFF.